The 26 T cell receptor beta chains below were found in one sample sequenced in a study of T cell responses to AZD1222 COVID-19 vaccine. Only in-frame clones appear in the TCRdb table, and some are missing; sequencing was by immunoSEQ multiplex PCR. The table includes tens of thousands of clones, under 95% detected once. Sequencing was performed on peripheral blood, taken 28 days after the second dose of the MenACWY control vaccine. The receptors originated from an adult who received the MenACWY meningococcal vaccine as a control.

This clone appeared once. The chain recombines TRBV21-1 with TRBJ2-7. TRBV21-1 is given as a pseudogene. This CDR3 spans 16 amino acids. In nucleotides, the CDR3 is TGTGCCAGCAGCCCGTACATCCTGACGCTCTCCTACGAGCAGTACTTC. Translating it yields CASSPYILTLSYEQYF.

Only a few counts were recorded for this clone. The gene calls are TRBV7-8 and TRBJ2-1; perhaps TRBD2 as D (6 bases). The length of the CDR3 is 13 residues. The V gene's germline CDR1 is SGHVS and CDR2 FQNEAQ. V lost 2 bases to trimming and J lost 8 bases, with 10 bases between them. The CDR3 sequence: CASSLSQRDEQFF. The CDR3 DNA reads as TGTGCCAGCAGCTTATCCCAGCGGGATGAGCAGTTCTTC. Supplemented by reference TRBV7-8 and TRBJ2-1, the full variable domain reads GAGVSQSPRYKVAKRGQDVALRCDPISGHVSLFWYQQALGQGPEFLTYFQNEAQLDKSGLPSDRFFAERPEGSVSTLKIQRTQQEDSAVYLCASSLSQRDEQFFGPGTRLTVL.

V gene TRBV19 combines with J gene TRBJ2-3; no firm D call. CDR3 length: 15 amino acids. Deletions cut 0 bases from V and 6 bases from J, with 13 bases between. Germline V CDR1 and CDR2: LNHDA, SQIVND (reference sequence). DNA of the CDR3: TGTGCCAGTAGTATAGATTTTGAGGCCGCCGATACGCAGTATTTT. Protein: CASSIDFEAADTQYF.

V is TRBV4-1 and J is TRBJ2-3, with 9 nucleotides matching TRBD1. Trimming at V came to 3 bases and at J to 3 bases, leaving 13 bases not matched to a gene. The CDR3 consists of 18 residues. Germline V gene lookup returns CDR1 MGHRA and CDR2 YSYEKL. In nucleotides, the CDR3 is TGCGCCAGCAGCCAGAGCGAACGAGGACAGGGGAGGACAGATACGCAGTATTTT. It codes for CASSQSERGQGRTDTQYF.

The V call is TRBV6-2 or TRBV6-3, the J call TRBJ1-5; D call uncertain. Trimming removed 5 bases at V and 0 bases at J, with 11 bases between. Germline CDR1 MNHEY, CDR2 SVGEGT. The CDR3 runs to 15 residues. The CDR3 DNA follows: TGTGCCAGCAGTAACCAGGTGAATAGCAATCAGCCCCAGCATTTT. Translated, it gives CASSNQVNSNQPQHF.

V gene TRBV11-2 combines with J gene TRBJ2-3, with 8 bases identical to TRBD2. J lost 3 bases, V lost 2 bases, and 7 bases had no gene match. Looked up from germline, CDR1 is SGHAT and CDR2 is FQNNGV. The CDR3 is 16 residues long. Here the CDR3 DNA reads TGTGCCAGCAGCTTAATTCCGGGAGGGTTGACAGATACGCAGTATTTT. It is translated as CASSLIPGGLTDTQYF.

The chain is built from TRBV5-5 and TRBJ2-5, with TRBD2 matching 7 bases. This CDR3 spans 17 amino acids. Looked up from germline, CDR1 is SGHKS and CDR2 is YYEKEE (reference sequence). The V and J ends lost 0 bases and 2 bases, in that order; junction bases with no gene match: 10. The CDR3 loop reads CASSLDPGGGIQETQYF. CDR3 DNA: TGTGCCAGCAGCTTGGATCCGGGGGGAGGGATTCAAGAGACCCAGTACTTC. The complete variable domain, with remaining parts taken from reference TRBV5-5 and TRBJ2-5, reads DAGVTQSPTHLIKTRGQQVTLRCSPISGHKSVSWYQQVLGQGPQFIFQYYEKEERGRGNFPDRFSARQFPNYSSELNVNALLLGDSALYLCASSLDPGGGIQETQYFGPGTRLLVL.

The J gene is TRBJ2-7, the V gene TRBV27; D may be TRBD1 or TRBD2 (5 bases each). The CDR3 is 12 amino acids. Looked up from germline, CDR1 is MNHEY and CDR2 is SMNVEV (reference sequence). Trimming took 10 bases from V and 3 from J, leaving 13 bases between them. This CDR3 reads CATGRGLYEQYF. The DNA for the CDR3 is TGTGCCACAGGCCGGGGCCTCTACGAGCAGTACTTC.

This chain links TRBV6-5 with TRBJ1-1; D unclear. CDR3 length: 13 residues. Trimming took 2 bases from V and 6 from J, leaving 10 bases between them. CDR1 is MNHEY, CDR2 SVGAGI, per germline. The CDR3 region is CASSYVGRPEAFF. The DNA for the CDR3 is TGTGCCAGCAGTTACGTGGGGAGGCCTGAAGCTTTCTTT.

This sequence joins TRBV19 and TRBJ1-5, with D unclear. The germline CDR1 and CDR2 sequences are LNHDA and SQIVND (reference sequence). The CDR3 runs 12 residues. Trimming removed 7 bases at V and 7 bases at J, with 11 bases between. The CDR3 here is CASTISGQPQHF. The CDR3 region has the DNA TGTGCCAGTACCATATCGGGGCAGCCCCAGCATTTT. The entire variable domain, with the rest obtained from reference TRBV19 and TRBJ1-5, is as follows: DGGITQSPKYLFRKEGQNVTLSCEQNLNHDAMYWYRQDPGQGLRLIYYSQIVNDFQKGDIAEGYSVSREKKESFPLTVTSAQKNPTAFYLCASTISGQPQHFGDGTRLSIL.

V is TRBV19 and J is TRBJ2-5; 7 bases agree with TRBD1. CDR3 length: 15 residues. Germline-derived CDR1 and CDR2 are LNHDA and SQIVND (reference sequence). The V and J ends lost 6 bases and 2 bases, in that order; junction bases with no gene match: 9. As DNA, the CDR3 is TGTGCCAGTAGGACTGGACAGGTGGGTCAAGAGACCCAGTACTTC. This encodes CASRTGQVGQETQYF.

The J gene is TRBJ2-7, the V gene TRBV5-6; 7 positions match TRBD2. Germline V gene data show CDR1 as SGHDT and CDR2 as YYEEEE. Germline trimming cut 0 bases from V and 3 bases from J; bases unmatched to any gene: 6. This CDR3 has 15 residues. The CDR3 sequence is CASSLDASGNYEQYF. CDR3 sequence (DNA): TGTGCCAGCAGCTTGGATGCTAGCGGCAACTACGAGCAGTACTTC.

This chain connects TRBV9 to TRBJ1-1; TRBD1 is a possible D gene (6 bases). V was pared by 0 bases and J by 9 bases, with 9 bases between. Germline loops: CDR1 SGDLS, CDR2 YYNGEE. The CDR3 is 12 amino acids. The CDR3 sequence: CASSVEGGKAFF. Here the CDR3 DNA reads TGTGCCAGCAGCGTAGAGGGGGGCAAAGCTTTCTTT.

The rearrangement joins TRBV5-4 to TRBJ2-5; possibly TRBD2 for D (7 bases). Germline loops: CDR1 SGHNT, CDR2 YYREEE (reference sequence). V was cut by 4 bases and J by 5 bases, with 21 bases left in between. The CDR3 contains 16 residues. DNA for the CDR3: TGTGCCAGCAGCCCGGGGGCCGGGGGGCGCGGGGAGACCCAGTACTTC. Amino acids: CASSPGAGGRGETQYF.

The J gene is TRBJ2-1, the V gene TRBV6-1; no clear D. The CDR3 totals 11 residues. The V and J ends lost 3 bases and 8 bases respectively, with 5 bases between them. The germline V gene has CDR1 MNHNS and CDR2 SASEGT. CDR3: CASSEGYEQFF. The CDR3 DNA reads TGTGCCAGCAGTGAGGGGTATGAGCAGTTCTTC.

The chain couples TRBV6-5 to TRBJ2-7; either TRBD1 or TRBD2 may fit D (5 bases each). V was cut by 4 bases and J by 2 bases, with 15 bases left in between. Germline V gene lookup returns CDR1 MNHEY and CDR2 SVGAGI. This CDR3 contains 15 residues. CDR3 nucleotide sequence: TGTGCCAGCAGTTCAGACCCCGGGACCGCCTACGAGCAGTACTTC. Translating gives CASSSDPGTAYEQYF.

The chain joins TRBV4-1 to TRBJ2-3; D unresolved. There are 18 residues in the CDR3. V was pared by 4 bases and J by 0 bases, with 20 bases between. Germline CDR1 is MGHRA and CDR2 is YSYEKL. The DNA of the CDR3 is TGCGCCAGCAGCCTGGACGGCTCACTTAGGGCTAGCACAGATACGCAGTATTTT. As protein: CASSLDGSLRASTDTQYF.

This chain uses TRBV3-1 (or the pseudogene TRBV3-2) with TRBJ1-6, with 8 bases identical to TRBD1. Germline assignment: CDR1 LGHDT and CDR2 YNNKEL (reference sequence). V dropped 4 bases and J dropped 6; count of bases not matched to a gene: 5. The CDR3 is 15 residues long. Here the CDR3 reads CASSRGQGFNSPLHF. The CDR3 DNA reads TGTGCCAGCAGCCGTGGACAGGGCTTTAATTCACCCCTCCACTTT.

This clone was seen only once. The chain couples TRBV9 to TRBJ2-2; D may be TRBD1 or TRBD2 (5 bases each). The CDR3 covers 16 residues. The V gene lost 0 bases and the J gene lost 0 bases, with 9 bases spanning the gap. Germline values: CDR1 SGDLS, CDR2 YYNGEE. CDR3 sequence (DNA): TGTGCCAGCAGCGTAGGGGGGATTCCGAACACCGGGGAGCTGTTTTTT. This codes for CASSVGGIPNTGELFF. Variable domain in full (rest from reference TRBV9 and TRBJ2-2): DSGVTQTPKHLITATGQRVTLRCSPRSGDLSVYWYQQSLDQGLQFLIQYYNGEERAKGNILERFSAQQFPDLHSELNLSSLELGDSALYFCASSVGGIPNTGELFFGEGSRLTVL.

The genes are TRBV9 and TRBJ1-1, with D maybe TRBD1 (5 bases). Germline V CDR1 and CDR2: SGDLS, YYNGEE. Trimming cost V 0 bases and J 0 bases, with 9 bases left between them. The CDR3 spans 15 residues. The CDR3, as DNA: TGTGCCAGCAGCGTAGACAGGTCCATGAACACTGAAGCTTTCTTT. This codes for CASSVDRSMNTEAFF.

The chain combines TRBV21-1 with TRBJ2-5; whether TRBD1, the table's D call, matches the DNA was not checked. TRBV21-1 has pseudogene status. CDR3 size: 20 residues. CDR3 bases: TGTGCCAGCAGCAAAGAGGCCGAGGACAGGGGCCCGCTACTCCAAGAGACCCAGTACTTC. Translated, it gives CASSKEAEDRGPLLQETQYF.

The V call is TRBV6-2 or TRBV6-3, the J call TRBJ2-7; the match to TRBD1 covers 7 bases. The CDR3 has 13 residues. The ends lost 4 bases at V and 2 bases at J; junction bases unmatched: 2. Germline CDR1 and CDR2: MNHEY and SVGEGT. The CDR3 DNA follows: TGTGCCAGCAGTTCAGGGGGAACCTACGAGCAGTACTTC. Translation: CASSSGGTYEQYF.

The V call is TRBV27, the J call TRBJ2-1; TRBD2 matches at 7 bases. CDR3 size: 12 residues. J gave up 12 bases and V 5 bases, and 7 bases lay outside the gene matches. The germline CDR1 and CDR2 sequences are MNHEY and SMNVEV (reference sequence). The CDR3 DNA is TGTGCCAGCAGTCCCTCGGGGGGTCGGCAGTTCTTC. It codes for CASSPSGGRQFF.

The chain couples TRBV27 to TRBJ1-5; the D is unclear. Trimming shortened V by 7 bases and J by 5 bases, and 18 bases separated the two germline ends. The germline V gene encodes CDR1 MNHEY and CDR2 SMNVEV (reference sequence). This CDR3 is built from 15 residues. CDR3 loop: CASTIPPLIHQPQHF. The DNA of the CDR3 is TGTGCCAGCACGATCCCGCCTCTCATTCATCAGCCCCAGCATTTT.

V gene TRBV24-1 combines with J gene TRBJ2-5, with 9 bases identical to TRBD1. The germline CDR1 and CDR2 sequences are KGHDR and SFDVKD. CDR3 length equals 13 residues. Trimming removed 8 bases from V and 5 bases from J; junction bases left unmatched: 5. CDR3 bases: TGTGCCACCATGGACAGGGGAAGGGAGACCCAGTACTTC. Its protein product is CATMDRGRETQYF.

The chain links TRBV29-1 to TRBJ2-7, with D possibly being TRBD1 (6 bases). CDR1 is SQVTM, CDR2 ANQGSEA, per germline. V was clipped by 7 bases and J by 6 bases, with 13 bases between them. CDR3 length: 11 amino acids. The CDR3 nucleotides read TGCAGCGGTCGGTTAGGGGGCGAGCAGTACTTC. It specifies CSGRLGGEQYF.